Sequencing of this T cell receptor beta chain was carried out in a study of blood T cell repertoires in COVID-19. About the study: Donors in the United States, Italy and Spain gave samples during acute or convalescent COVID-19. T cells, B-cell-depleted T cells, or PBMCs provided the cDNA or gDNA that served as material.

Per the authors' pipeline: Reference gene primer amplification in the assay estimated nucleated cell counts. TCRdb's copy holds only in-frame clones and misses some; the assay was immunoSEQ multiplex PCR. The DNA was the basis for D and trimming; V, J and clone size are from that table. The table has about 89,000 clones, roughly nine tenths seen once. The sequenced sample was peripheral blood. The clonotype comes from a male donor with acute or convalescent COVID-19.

In nucleotides, the CDR3 is TGTGCCAGCAGGGAGTGGGAGTCCTATGGCGGCGAGCAGTACTTC. Translating gives CASREWESYGGEQYF. V and J are TRBV6-5 and TRBJ2-7, with D tentatively TRBD2 (5 bases). Per germline, CDR1 MNHEY and CDR2 SVGAGI. The CDR3 length is 15 residues. The V end lost 6 bases, the J end lost 6 bases, and 21 bases lay between the germline ends.